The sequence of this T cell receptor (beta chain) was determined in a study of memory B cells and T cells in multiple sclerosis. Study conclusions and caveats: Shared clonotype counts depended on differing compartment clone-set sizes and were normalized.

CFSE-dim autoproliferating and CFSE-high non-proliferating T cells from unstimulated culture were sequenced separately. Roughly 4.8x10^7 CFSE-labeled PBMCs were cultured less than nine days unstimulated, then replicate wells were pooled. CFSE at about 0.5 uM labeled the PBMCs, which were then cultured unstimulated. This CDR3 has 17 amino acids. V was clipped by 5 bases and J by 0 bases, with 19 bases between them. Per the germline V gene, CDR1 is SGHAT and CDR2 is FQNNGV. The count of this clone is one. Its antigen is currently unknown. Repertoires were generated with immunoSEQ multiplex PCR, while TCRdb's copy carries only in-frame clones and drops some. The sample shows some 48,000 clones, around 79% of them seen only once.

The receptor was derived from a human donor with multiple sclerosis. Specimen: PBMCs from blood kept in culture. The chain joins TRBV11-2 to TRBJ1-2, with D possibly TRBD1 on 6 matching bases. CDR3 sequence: CASSGLKQGSTNYGYTF. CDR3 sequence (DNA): TGTGCCAGCAGCGGGTTGAAACAGGGCTCAACTAACTATGGCTACACCTTC.